This T cell receptor beta chain was obtained from a study of T cells in Graves' hyperthyroidism and ophthalmopathy. Using RNA transcripts as the source, TCR beta CDR3 regions were amplified. The HTBI primer set served for first-round RT-PCR of the TCR CDR3. Each CDR3 protein is one row after TCRdb ran MiXCR on the multiplex PCR reads. Of about 680,000 distinct CDR3 sequences in the sample, roughly 32% were seen once. This clonotype showed up just a few times. Germline V gives CDR1 SGHRS, CDR2 YFSETQ. With 4 bases removed from V and 3 bases from J, the gap between germline ends came to 13 bases. This CDR3 has 15 amino acids. Lactation, pregnancy, other autoimmune disease or uncontrolled infection led to exclusion of patients. Isolation of PBMCs was performed on 9.5 to 10 ml fresh peripheral blood.

Input material: blood. The sequence was collected from a woman in her 40s with Graves' hyperthyroidism. This chain uses TRBV5-1 with TRBJ1-4, with no clear D. The CDR3 DNA reads TGCGCCAGCAGCGAAGGAGGGCAGGCTAATGAAAAACTGTTTTTT. Translation: CASSEGGQANEKLFF.